A single sample is the source of the 8 T cell receptor beta chains below, sequenced in a study of shared clonotypes between healthy human individuals. The protocol was immunoSEQ multiplex PCR, while the TCRdb copy is restricted to in-frame clones and leaves out a portion. The sample lists millions of clones, just over 90% occurring once. Sequenced input: naive CD4+ T cells from PBMCs. The subset here: CD45RA+ positively selected. All receptors derive from a man younger than 35 in good health. Some clones in this sample may be carry-over from other donors' samples.

This chain links TRBV7-3 with TRBJ2-1; maybe TRBD2 (7 bases). The germline V and J ends were trimmed by 1 base and 7 bases, with 17 bases remaining between them. CDR1 and CDR2 (germline): SGHTA, FQGTGA. The CDR3 length is 16 residues. The CDR3 DNA sequence: TGTGCCAGCAGCTTAAACAGGGCGGGAGTCACGAATGAGCAGTTCTTC. It yields the protein CASSLNRAGVTNEQFF.

The V call is TRBV5-4, the J call TRBJ2-1, with D possibly matching TRBD1 (5 bases). The CDR3 consists of 16 residues. V lost 0 bases and J lost 1, with 11 bases in between. Germline V lookup: CDR1 SGHNT, CDR2 YYREEE (reference sequence). CDR3 in DNA: TGTGCCAGCAGCTTGGGCGGAGCAGGGTCCTACAATGAGCAGTTCTTC. This sequence encodes CASSLGGAGSYNEQFF.

This sequence joins TRBV6-9 and TRBJ2-7; 12 bases agree with TRBD2. The ends lost 5 bases at V and 2 bases at J; junction bases unmatched: 7. The CDR3 runs to 16 residues. From germline, CDR1 is MNHGY and CDR2 SVAAGI. The CDR3 loop is CASSGGTSGRPYEQYF. The DNA of the CDR3 is TGTGCCAGCAGTGGCGGCACTAGCGGGAGGCCCTACGAGCAGTACTTC.

The J gene is TRBJ2-7, the V gene TRBV14; possibly TRBD2 for D (6 bases). Trimming took off 5 bases at V and 4 bases at J, with 12 bases between the two ends. Germline V CDR1 and CDR2: SGHDN, FVKESK. The CDR3 sequence is 13 residues long. In DNA form, the CDR3 reads TGTGCCAGCAGCTTTGCGGGGCAATACGAGCAGTACTTC. This codes for CASSFAGQYEQYF. Looking up the rest from reference TRBV14 and TRBJ2-7 gives the full variable domain: EAGVTQFPSHSVIEKGQTVTLRCDPISGHDNLYWYRRVMGKEIKFLLHFVKESKQDESGMPNNRFLAERTGGTYSTLKVQPAELEDSGVYFCASSFAGQYEQYFGPGTRLTVT.

The count of this clone is one. V gene TRBV7-9 combines with J gene TRBJ2-1; 9 nucleotides match TRBD2. The V segment lost 3 bases and the J segment 0 bases; nucleotides outside the gene matches: 12. The CDR3 covers 19 residues. Germline values: CDR1 SEHNR, CDR2 FQNEAQ (reference sequence). DNA for the CDR3: TGTGCCAGCAGCTTCCGCCGAAGTAGCGGGAGAGGCTCCTACAATGAGCAGTTCTTC. Translating it yields CASSFRRSSGRGSYNEQFF. The variable domain in full, completed from reference TRBV7-9 and TRBJ2-1, reads DTGVSQNPRHKITKRGQNVTFRCDPISEHNRLYWYRQTLGQGPEFLTYFQNEAQLEKSRLLSDRFSAERPKGSFSTLEIQRTEQGDSAMYLCASSFRRSSGRGSYNEQFFGPGTRLTVL.

This clone appeared a single time. The same CDR3 also results from other DNA sequences found in this sample. This chain connects TRBV6-1 to TRBJ2-2; D is perhaps TRBD2 (6 bases). Trimming removed 8 bases from V and 0 bases from J, with 10 bases in between. Germline-derived CDR1 and CDR2 are MNHNS and SASEGT. This CDR3 contains 14 residues. CDR3 sequence: CASRRGANTGELFF. CDR3 nucleotide sequence: TGTGCCAGCCGGCGGGGAGCGAACACCGGGGAGCTGTTTTTT.

This clone has a single count. V usage is TRBV19 and J usage is TRBJ2-4, with a weak D call TRBD2 (6 bases). CDR3 length: 14 residues. Trimming left V 4 bases short and J 3 bases short, with 10 bases between. CDR1 LNHDA and CDR2 SQIVND come from the germline V gene (reference sequence). CDR3 protein: CASSNGGDKNIQYF. As DNA, the CDR3 is TGTGCCAGTAGTAACGGGGGTGACAAAAACATTCAGTACTTC.

This clone was counted once. The V and J genes are TRBV30 and TRBJ1-2, with D tentatively TRBD1 (5 bases). The CDR3 loop spans 17 amino acids. Trimming cost V 2 bases and J 5 bases, with 24 bases left between them. CDR1 is GTSNPN, CDR2 SVGIG, per germline (reference sequence). The CDR3 here is CAWSPRGRRMAHYGYTF. The CDR3 coding sequence is TGTGCCTGGAGTCCACGGGGCAGACGAATGGCTCATTATGGCTACACCTTC. The whole variable domain, filled in from reference TRBV30 and TRBJ1-2, reads SQTIHQWPATLVQPVGSPLSLECTVEGTSNPNLYWYRQAAGRGLQLLFYSVGIGQISSEVPQNLSASRPQDRQFILSSKKLLLSDSGFYLCAWSPRGRRMAHYGYTFGSGTRLTVV.